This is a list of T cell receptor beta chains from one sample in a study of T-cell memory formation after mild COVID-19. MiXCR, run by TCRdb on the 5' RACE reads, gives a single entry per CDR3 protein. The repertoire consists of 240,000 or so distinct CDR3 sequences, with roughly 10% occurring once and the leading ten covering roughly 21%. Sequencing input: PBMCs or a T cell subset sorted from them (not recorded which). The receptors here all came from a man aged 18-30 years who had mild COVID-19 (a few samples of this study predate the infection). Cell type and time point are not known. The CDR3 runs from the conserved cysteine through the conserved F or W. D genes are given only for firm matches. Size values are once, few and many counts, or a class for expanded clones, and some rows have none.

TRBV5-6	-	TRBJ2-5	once	TGTGCCAGCAGCTTTTATCAAGCGGTGGAGACCCAGTACTTC	CASSFYQAVETQYF
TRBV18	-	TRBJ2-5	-	TGTGCCAGCTCACCACGATCACAGGGTGCGGAGACCCAGTACTTC	CASSPRSQGAETQYF
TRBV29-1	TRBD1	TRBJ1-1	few	TGCAGCGTTGGGCAGGGGGGGACTGAAGCTTTCTTT	CSVGQGGTEAFF
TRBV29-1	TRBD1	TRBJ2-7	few	TGCAGCGTTGGACAGGGCTTTCACGAGCAGTACTTC	CSVGQGFHEQYF
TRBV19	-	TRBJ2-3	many	TGTGCCAGTAGTATAAGGCCGCTAGATACGCAGTATTTT	CASSIRPLDTQYF
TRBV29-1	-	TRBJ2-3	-	TGCAGCGTTGTATACCGGGAGCAGTATTTT	CSVVYREQYF
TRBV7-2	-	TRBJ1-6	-	TGTGCCAGCAGCTCCCCTCGGGGAGGGAAAGGTTCACCCCTCCACTTT	CASSSPRGGKGSPLHF
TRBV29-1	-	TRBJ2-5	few	TGCAGCGTTGTCACGGTGGCCCAGTACTTC	CSVVTVAQYF
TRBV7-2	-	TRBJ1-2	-	TGTGCCAGCAGCGAAAACCTAAGGGGGTCCTATGGCTACACCTTC	CASSENLRGSYGYTF
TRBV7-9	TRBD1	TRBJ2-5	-	TGTGCCAGCAGCCCAGGAGTGACAGGGGTGGAGACCCAGTACTTC	CASSPGVTGVETQYF
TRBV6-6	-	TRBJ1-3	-	TGTGCCAGCAGTTACGGTCAGGAGACTGGAAACACCATATATTTT	CASSYGQETGNTIYF
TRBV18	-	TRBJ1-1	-	TGTGCCAGCTCACCCGCTCCGGCCACTGAAGCTTTCTTT	CASSPAPATEAFF
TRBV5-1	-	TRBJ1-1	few	TGCGCCAGCAACTACAGGGAGAACACTGAAGCTTTCTTT	CASNYRENTEAFF
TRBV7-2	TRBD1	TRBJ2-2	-	TGTGCCAGCAGCCCAGTCGGGACAGGTACCACCGGGGAGCTGTTTTTT	CASSPVGTGTTGELFF
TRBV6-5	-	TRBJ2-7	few	TGTGCCAGCAGTTACCCCGCGGCCTCCTACGAGCAGTACTTC	CASSYPAASYEQYF
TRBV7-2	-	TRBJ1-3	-	TGTGCCAGCAGCTTATGGGGGGTAGGAACTGGAAACACCATATATTTT	CASSLWGVGTGNTIYF
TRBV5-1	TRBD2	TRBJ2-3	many	TGCGCCAGCAGCTCCGGGACTAGCGGGGGCGGTGATACGCAGTATTTT	CASSSGTSGGGDTQYF
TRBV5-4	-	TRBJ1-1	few	TGTGCCAGCAGCTTTGGGTGGGACACTGAAGCTTTCTTT	CASSFGWDTEAFF
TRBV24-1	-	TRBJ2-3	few	TGTGCCACCAGTGATTTAGAGGAGAGCACAGATACGCAGTATTTT	CATSDLEESTDTQYF
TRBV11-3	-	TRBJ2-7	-	TGTGCCAGCAGCCGGGACGGCTACGAGCAGTACTTC	CASSRDGYEQYF
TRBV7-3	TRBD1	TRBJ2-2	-	TGTGCCAGTGGCTCGGGACAGGGGCTCACCGGGGAGCTGTTTTTT	CASGSGQGLTGELFF
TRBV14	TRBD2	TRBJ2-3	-	TGTGCCAGCAGCCATCCCGGGACTAACCCCACAGATACGCAGTATTTT	CASSHPGTNPTDTQYF
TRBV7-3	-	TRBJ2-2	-	TGTGCCAGCAGCTCCCGGGGTTCAAACACCGGGGAGCTGTTTTTT	CASSSRGSNTGELFF
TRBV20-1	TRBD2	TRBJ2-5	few	TGCAGTGCTAGAGCCCCATGGACTAGCGGGGGGCAAGAGACCCAGTACTTC	CSARAPWTSGGQETQYF
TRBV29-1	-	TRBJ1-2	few	TGCAGCGGGACGATTCGGGGCTATGGCTACACCTTC	CSGTIRGYGYTF
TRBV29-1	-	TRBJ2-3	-	TGCAGCGGCACAGGGTATTACGCAGATACGCAGTATTTT	CSGTGYYADTQYF
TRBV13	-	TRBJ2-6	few	TGTGCCAGCAGCTTACAGCAGGGCGCGGGGGCCAACGTCCTGACTTTC	CASSLQQGAGANVLTF
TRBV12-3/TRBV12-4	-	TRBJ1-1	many	TGTGCCAGCAGCTTACAGAACACTGAAGCTTTCTTT	CASSLQNTEAFF
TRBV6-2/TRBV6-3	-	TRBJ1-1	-	TGTGCCAGCAGAGAACAGGCTGAAGCTTTCTTT	CASREQAEAFF
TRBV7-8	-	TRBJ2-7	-	TGTGCCAGCAGCTTAAGGAGGACTGGCTACGAGCAGTACTTC	CASSLRRTGYEQYF
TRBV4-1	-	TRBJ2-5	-	TGCGCCAGCAGCCATTCCCGAGGCAGGGAAGGGTACCAAGAGACCCAGTACTTC	CASSHSRGREGYQETQYF
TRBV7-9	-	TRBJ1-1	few	TGTGCCAGCAGGGGGGGTCGGGACACTGAAGCTTTCTTT	CASRGGRDTEAFF